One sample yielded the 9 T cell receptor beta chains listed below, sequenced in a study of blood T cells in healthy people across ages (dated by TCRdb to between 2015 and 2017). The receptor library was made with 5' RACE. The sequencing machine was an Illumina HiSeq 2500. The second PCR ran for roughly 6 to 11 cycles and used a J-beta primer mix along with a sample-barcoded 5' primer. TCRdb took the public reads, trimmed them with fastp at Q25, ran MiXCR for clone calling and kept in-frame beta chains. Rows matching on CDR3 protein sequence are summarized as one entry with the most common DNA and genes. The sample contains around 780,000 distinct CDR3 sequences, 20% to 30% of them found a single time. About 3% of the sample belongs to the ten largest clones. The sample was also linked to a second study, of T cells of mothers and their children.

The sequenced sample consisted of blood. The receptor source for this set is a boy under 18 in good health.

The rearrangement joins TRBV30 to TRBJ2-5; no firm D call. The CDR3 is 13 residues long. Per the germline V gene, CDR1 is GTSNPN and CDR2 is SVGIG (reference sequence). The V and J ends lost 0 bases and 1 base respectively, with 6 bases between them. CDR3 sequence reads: CAWSVRLQETQYF. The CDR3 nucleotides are TGTGCCTGGAGTGTCAGGCTCCAAGAGACCCAGTACTTC. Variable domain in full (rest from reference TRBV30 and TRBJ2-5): SQTIHQWPATLVQPVGSPLSLECTVEGTSNPNLYWYRQAAGRGLQLLFYSVGIGQISSEVPQNLSASRPQDRQFILSSKKLLLSDSGFYLCAWSVRLQETQYFGPGTRLLVL.

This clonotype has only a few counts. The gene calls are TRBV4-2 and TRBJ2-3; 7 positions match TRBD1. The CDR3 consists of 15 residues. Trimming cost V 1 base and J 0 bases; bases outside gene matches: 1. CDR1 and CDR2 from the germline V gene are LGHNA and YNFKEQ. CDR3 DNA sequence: TGTGCCAGCAGCCAAGGGGACAGAAGCACAGATACGCAGTATTTT. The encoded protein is CASSQGDRSTDTQYF.

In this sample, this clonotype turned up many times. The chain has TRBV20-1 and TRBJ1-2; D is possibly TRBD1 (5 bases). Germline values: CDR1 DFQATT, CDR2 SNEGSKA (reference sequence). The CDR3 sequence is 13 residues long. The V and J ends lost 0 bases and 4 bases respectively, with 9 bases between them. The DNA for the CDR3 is TGCAGTGCTAGAGACCCTAGGGGCTATGGCTACACCTTC. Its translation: CSARDPRGYGYTF.

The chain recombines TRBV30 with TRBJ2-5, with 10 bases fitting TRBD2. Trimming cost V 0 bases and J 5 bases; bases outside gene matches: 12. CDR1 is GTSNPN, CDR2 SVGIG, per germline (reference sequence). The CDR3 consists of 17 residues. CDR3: CAWSVLAGADFRETQYF. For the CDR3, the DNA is TGTGCCTGGAGTGTCCTAGCGGGGGCGGATTTTCGGGAGACCCAGTACTTC.

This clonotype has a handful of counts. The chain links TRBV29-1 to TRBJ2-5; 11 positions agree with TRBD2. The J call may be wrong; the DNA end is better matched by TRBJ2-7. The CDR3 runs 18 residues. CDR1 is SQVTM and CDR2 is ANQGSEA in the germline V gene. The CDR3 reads CSVEDRSSGGASSYEQYF. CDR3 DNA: TGCAGCGTTGAAGATCGGAGTAGCGGGGGGGCGAGCTCCTACGAGCAGTACTTC.

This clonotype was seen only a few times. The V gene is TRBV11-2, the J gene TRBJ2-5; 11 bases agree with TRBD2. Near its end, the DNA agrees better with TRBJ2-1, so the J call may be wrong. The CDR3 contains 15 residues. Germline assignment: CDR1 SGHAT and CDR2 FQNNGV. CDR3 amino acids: CASSVPGTSGREQFF. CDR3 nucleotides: TGTGCCAGCAGCGTCCCCGGGACTAGCGGTAGGGAACAGTTCTTC.

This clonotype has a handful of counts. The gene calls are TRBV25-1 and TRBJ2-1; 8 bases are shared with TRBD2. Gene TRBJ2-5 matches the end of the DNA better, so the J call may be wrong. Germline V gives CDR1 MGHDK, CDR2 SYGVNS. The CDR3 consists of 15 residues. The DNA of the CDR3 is TGTGCCAGCAGTGGTAGCGGGGTATCCCAAGAGACCCAGTACTTC. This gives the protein CASSGSGVSQETQYF.

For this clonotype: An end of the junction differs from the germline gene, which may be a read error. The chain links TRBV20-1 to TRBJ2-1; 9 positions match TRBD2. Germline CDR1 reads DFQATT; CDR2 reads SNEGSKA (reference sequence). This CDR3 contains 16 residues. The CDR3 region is CSASGGGARSYSEQFF. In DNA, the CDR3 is TGCAGTGCTAGTGGCGGGGGGGCCCGATCCTACAGTGAGCAGTTCTTC.

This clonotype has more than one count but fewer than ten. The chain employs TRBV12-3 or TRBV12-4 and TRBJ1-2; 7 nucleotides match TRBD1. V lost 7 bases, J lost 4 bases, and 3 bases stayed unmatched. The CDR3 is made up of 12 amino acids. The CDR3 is CASTAGGYGYTF. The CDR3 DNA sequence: TGTGCCAGCACCGCAGGGGGCTATGGCTACACCTTC.